This is a list of T cell receptor beta chains from one sample in a study of blood T cells in healthy people across ages. TCRdb used MiXCR to reprocess the 5' RACE reads, holding one entry per CDR3 protein. The table records roughly 830,000 distinct CDR3 sequences, approximately 59% of them present only once. The sample was blood. The receptors derive from a man aged 30 to 39 in good health. CDR3s include the opening cysteine and the closing phenylalanine or tryptophan. The order of the fields is V gene, D gene, clone size, J gene, CDR3 protein, CDR3 DNA. D genes are given only for firm matches. Size tells how often a clone was seen (once, few, many) or the class of an expanded clone, and some rows leave it out.

TRBV6-4	TRBD1	once	TRBJ1-2	CASSDHGQGGYTF	TGTGCCAGCAGTGACCATGGACAGGGCGGCTACACCTTC
TRBV20-1	TRBD2	few	TRBJ2-7	CSARPGERGVYEQYF	TGCAGTGCTAGACCAGGAGAGCGGGGGGTGTACGAGCAGTACTTC
TRBV9	.	.	TRBJ1-3	CASSMTAIHSGNTIYF	TGTGCCAGCAGCATGACAGCGATCCACTCTGGAAACACCATATATTTT
TRBV29-1	.	.	TRBJ1-1	CSATSTTTEAFF	TGCAGCGCCACGTCGACCACCACTGAAGCTTTCTTT
TRBV20-1	.	.	TRBJ2-3	CSATKDQGSTDTQYF	TGCAGTGCTACCAAGGACCAGGGTAGCACAGATACGCAGTATTTT
TRBV7-2	.	.	TRBJ2-5	CASSLRQPPQETQYF	TGTGCCAGCAGCCTCAGACAACCGCCCCAAGAGACCCAGTACTTC
TRBV7-2	.	many	TRBJ2-5	CASSLRVQETQYF	TGTGCCAGCAGCTTACGGGTCCAAGAGACCCAGTACTTC
TRBV4-3	.	.	TRBJ2-4	CASSQFVWGGAKNIQYF	TGCGCCAGCAGCCAATTTGTGTGGGGAGGCGCCAAAAACATTCAGTACTTC
TRBV12-3/TRBV12-4	.	few	TRBJ2-7	CASSPRMAAYEQYF	TGTGCCAGCAGTCCGCGAATGGCTGCCTACGAGCAGTACTTC
TRBV7-9	TRBD1	.	TRBJ2-5	CASSSPRQGFQETQYF	TGTGCCAGCAGCTCACCCAGACAGGGCTTCCAAGAGACCCAGTACTTC
TRBV6-5	.	few	TRBJ1-2	CASRHPGKARYGYTF	TGTGCCAGCAGACACCCAGGAAAGGCTCGCTATGGCTACACCTTC
TRBV13	.	few	TRBJ2-5	CASSQRPGETQYF	TGTGCCAGCAGCCAGAGACCCGGAGAGACCCAGTACTTC
TRBV7-3	.	.	TRBJ2-7	CASSGTGAYEQYF	TGTGCCAGCAGCGGAACGGGGGCCTACGAGCAGTACTTC
TRBV3-1	.	.	TRBJ2-7	CASSQDGHGSYEQYF	TGTGCCAGCAGCCAAGACGGACACGGATCCTACGAGCAGTACTTC
TRBV25-1	.	.	TRBJ2-7	CASSESPYYEQYF	TGTGCCAGCAGTGAATCACCCTACTACGAGCAGTACTTC
TRBV20-1	.	.	TRBJ2-3	CSAKEDLSRSTDTQYF	TGCAGTGCCAAAGAAGATCTAAGCAGAAGCACAGATACGCAGTATTTT
TRBV4-1	TRBD2	many	TRBJ2-7	CASSHPLAGATSYEQYF	TGCGCCAGCAGCCACCCACTAGCGGGGGCGACCTCCTACGAGCAGTACTTC
TRBV4-3	TRBD2	many	TRBJ2-1	CASSQDWASGGATSNEQFF	TGCGCCAGCAGCCAAGATTGGGCTAGCGGGGGGGCCACATCGAATGAGCAGTTCTTC